The text below deals with one TCR beta chain. Antigen specificity is unknown. These data belong to a study of cytomegalovirus exposure and HLA in healthy donors. Regarding the study as a whole: Further analysis, carried out later, found HLA-associated TCR beta chains more clonally expanded than equally common other chains. Confirmation in vitro established that a few CMV-associated chains were specific for CMV antigens. Analyses of presence/absence relied on an assumption of roughly uniform sequencing depth across donors.

The PCR was carried out with 60 Vbeta primers and 13 Jbeta primers. Measured with immunoSEQ multiplex PCR; TCRdb has only the in-frame clones, and not every one. The sample includes approximately 280,000 clones, 70% to 90% seen only once; the top ten take about 2.5%. CDR1 is SEHNR and CDR2 is FQNEAQ in the germline V gene (reference sequence). V shed 5 bases, J shed 4 bases, and the junction held 8 bases outside the gene matches. The CDR3 is 15 amino acids. Sequencing input: PBMCs. This TCR derives from a woman younger than 35 in good health and CMV-seronegative. V and J are TRBV7-9 and TRBJ2-1; TRBD2 matches 7 bases. CDR3 in DNA: TGTGCCAGCAGCCCAGACAGCGGGGAATACAATGAGCAGTTCTTC. Translation: CASSPDSGEYNEQFF. Based on the CDR3 plus reference TRBV7-9 and TRBJ2-1, the full variable domain is DTGVSQNPRHKITKRGQNVTFRCDPISEHNRLYWYRQTLGQGPEFLTYFQNEAQLEKSRLLSDRFSAERPKGSFSTLEIQRTEQGDSAMYLCASSPDSGEYNEQFFGPGTRLTVL.